This record looks at one TCR beta chain sequence and its context. Original analysis: It was from CDR3 differences across clinicopathological groups that a distant-metastasis classifier for papillary thyroid cancer was built. Through MiXCR, TCRdb re-clonotyped the PCR reads. These V and J calls originate from TCRdb's pipeline instead of the authors' own analysis. The sample holds approximately 22,000 clones; around a third are singletons and the top ten take approximately 14%. The CDR3 sequence is 15 residues long. Germline trimming cut 1 base from V and 3 bases from J; bases unmatched to any gene: 4. Germline lookup yields CDR1 GTSNPN and CDR2 SVGIG (reference sequence). These data come from a study of metastatic and nonmetastatic thyroid tumors. Background on the study: Across blood and tumor or nodule tissue, repertoires from malignant and benign thyroid patients were compared with one another.

There were no patients who had received any treatment before thyroid surgery. This chain joins TRBV30 and TRBJ2-3; 10 bases map to TRBD2. The sequence derives from a female donor with papillary thyroid cancer or a benign thyroid nodule (not recorded which). Some clones in this sample may be carry-over from other donors' samples. The sample consisted of blood. DNA for the CDR3: TGTGCCTGGAGTGCGCTAGCGGGAGTTACAGATACGCAGTATTTT. It is translated as CAWSALAGVTDTQYF.